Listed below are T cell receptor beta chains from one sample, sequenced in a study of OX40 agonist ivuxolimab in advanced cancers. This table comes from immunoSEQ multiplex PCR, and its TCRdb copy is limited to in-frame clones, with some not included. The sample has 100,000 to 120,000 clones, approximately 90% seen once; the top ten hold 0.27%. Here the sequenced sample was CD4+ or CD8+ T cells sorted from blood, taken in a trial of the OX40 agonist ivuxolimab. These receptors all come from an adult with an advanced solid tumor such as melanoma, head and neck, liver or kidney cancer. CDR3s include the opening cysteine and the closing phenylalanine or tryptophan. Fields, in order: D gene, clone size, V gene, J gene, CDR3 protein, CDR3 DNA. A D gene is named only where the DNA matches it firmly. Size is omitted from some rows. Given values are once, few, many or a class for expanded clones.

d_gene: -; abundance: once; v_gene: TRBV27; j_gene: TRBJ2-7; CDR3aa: CASSLNGPYEQYF; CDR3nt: TGTGCCAGCAGTTTGAACGGACCCTACGAGCAGTACTTC
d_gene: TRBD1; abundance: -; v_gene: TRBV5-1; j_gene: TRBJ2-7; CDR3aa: CASSRGTGTGGFEQYF; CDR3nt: TGCGCCAGCAGCCGCGGGACCGGGACAGGGGGCTTCGAGCAGTACTTC
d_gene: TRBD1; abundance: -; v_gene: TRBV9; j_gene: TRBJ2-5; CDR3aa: CASSGETGLKTQYF; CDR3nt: TGTGCCAGCAGCGGGGAGACAGGGTTAAAGACCCAGTACTTC
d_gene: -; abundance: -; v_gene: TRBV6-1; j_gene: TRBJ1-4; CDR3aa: CASSELHGGKLFF; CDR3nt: TGTGCCAGCAGTGAACTGCACGGGGGGAAACTGTTTTTT
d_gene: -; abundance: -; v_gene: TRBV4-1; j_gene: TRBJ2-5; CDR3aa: CASSSSGVGETQYF; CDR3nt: TGCGCCAGCAGCTCATCGGGAGTCGGAGAGACCCAGTACTTC
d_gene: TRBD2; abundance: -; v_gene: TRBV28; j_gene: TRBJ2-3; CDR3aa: CAARGEQSTDTQYF; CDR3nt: TGTGCCGCCCGGGGGGAACAGAGCACAGATACGCAGTATTTT
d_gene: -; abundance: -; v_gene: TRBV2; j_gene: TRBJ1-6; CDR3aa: CASSLGDTNSPLHF; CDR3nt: TGTGCCAGCAGTCTTGGGGACACCAATTCACCCCTCCACTTT
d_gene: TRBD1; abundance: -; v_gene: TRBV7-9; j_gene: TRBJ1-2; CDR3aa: CASSSEGAPNYGYTF; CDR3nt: TGTGCCAGCAGCTCAGAGGGGGCACCGAACTATGGCTACACCTTC
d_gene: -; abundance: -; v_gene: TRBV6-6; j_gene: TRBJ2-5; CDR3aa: CASSYSRGVQETQYF; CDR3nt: TGTGCCAGCAGTTACTCGCGGGGAGTCCAAGAGACCCAGTACTTC
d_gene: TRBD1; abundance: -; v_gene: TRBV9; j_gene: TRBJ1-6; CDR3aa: CASSVGGTAGSPLHF; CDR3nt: TGTGCCAGCAGCGTAGGGGGGACAGCTGGTTCACCCCTCCACTTT
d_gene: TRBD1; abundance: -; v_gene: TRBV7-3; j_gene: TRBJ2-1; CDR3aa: CASSPTGVEQFF; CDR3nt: TGTGCCAGCAGCCCGACAGGGGTTGAGCAGTTCTTC
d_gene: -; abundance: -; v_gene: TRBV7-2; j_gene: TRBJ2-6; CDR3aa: CASSLQNSGANVLTF; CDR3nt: TGTGCCAGCAGCTTGCAGAACTCTGGGGCCAACGTCCTGACTTTC
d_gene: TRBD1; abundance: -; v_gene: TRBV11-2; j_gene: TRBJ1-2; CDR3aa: CASSLGGQGNYGYTF; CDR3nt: TGTGCCAGCAGCTTAGGGGGACAGGGAAACTATGGCTACACCTTC
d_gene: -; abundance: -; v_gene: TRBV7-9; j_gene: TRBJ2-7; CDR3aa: CASSFPRKQETYEQYF; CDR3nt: TGTGCCAGCAGCTTTCCTCGGAAGCAGGAGACCTACGAGCAGTACTTC
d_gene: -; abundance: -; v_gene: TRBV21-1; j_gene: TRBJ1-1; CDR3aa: CASSPRTGVNTEAFF; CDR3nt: TGTGCCAGCAGCCCTCGGACAGGGGTGAACACTGAAGCTTTCTTT
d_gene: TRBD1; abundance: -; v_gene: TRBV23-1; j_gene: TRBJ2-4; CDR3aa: CASSAGTGKNIQYF; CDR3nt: TGCGCCAGCTCAGCCGGGACAGGGAAAAACATTCAGTACTTC
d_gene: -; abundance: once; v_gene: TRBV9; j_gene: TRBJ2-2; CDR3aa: CASSVELANTGELFF; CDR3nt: TGTGCCAGCAGCGTAGAACTAGCGAACACCGGGGAGCTGTTTTTT
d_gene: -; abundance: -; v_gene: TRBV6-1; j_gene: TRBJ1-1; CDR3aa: CASTGTLNTEAFF; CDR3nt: TGTGCCAGCACCGGGACACTGAACACTGAAGCTTTCTTT
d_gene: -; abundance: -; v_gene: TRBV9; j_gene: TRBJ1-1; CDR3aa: CASTPVGVSYSEAFF; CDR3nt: TGTGCCAGCACCCCGGTAGGGGTATCTTACTCTGAAGCTTTCTTT
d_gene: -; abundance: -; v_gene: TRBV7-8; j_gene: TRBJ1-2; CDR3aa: CASSLKGMGYTF; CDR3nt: TGTGCCAGCAGCTTGAAGGGTATGGGCTACACCTTC
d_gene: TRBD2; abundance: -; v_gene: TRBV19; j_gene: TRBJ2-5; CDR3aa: CASTPQASSGETQYF; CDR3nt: TGTGCCAGTACCCCCCAGGCGTCTAGCGGAGAGACCCAGTACTTC
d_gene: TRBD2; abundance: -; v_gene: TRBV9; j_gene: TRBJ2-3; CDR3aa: CASSVGGLASDTQYF; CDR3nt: TGTGCCAGCAGCGTAGGGGGACTAGCGTCAGATACGCAGTATTTT
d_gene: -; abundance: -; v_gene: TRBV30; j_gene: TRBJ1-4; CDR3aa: CAWSMGGPNEKLFF; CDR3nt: TGTGCCTGGAGTATGGGGGGCCCTAATGAAAAACTGTTTTTT
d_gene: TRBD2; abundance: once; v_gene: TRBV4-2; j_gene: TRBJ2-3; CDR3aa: CASSQDSSGGDTQYF; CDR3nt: TGTGCCAGCAGCCAAGATTCAAGCGGGGGAGATACGCAGTATTTT
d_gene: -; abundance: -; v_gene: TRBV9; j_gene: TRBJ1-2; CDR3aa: CASSVSGGRDYGYTF; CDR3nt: TGTGCCAGCAGCGTGTCGGGGGGCCGCGACTATGGCTACACCTTC
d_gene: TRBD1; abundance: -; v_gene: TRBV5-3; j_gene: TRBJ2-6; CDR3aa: CARSLDRVSGANVLTF; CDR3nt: TGTGCCAGAAGCTTAGACAGGGTTTCTGGGGCCAACGTCCTGACTTTC
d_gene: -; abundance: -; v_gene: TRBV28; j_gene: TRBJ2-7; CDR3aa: CASSLRPRAYEQYF; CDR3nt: TGTGCCAGCAGCCTAAGGCCGCGAGCCTACGAGCAGTACTTC
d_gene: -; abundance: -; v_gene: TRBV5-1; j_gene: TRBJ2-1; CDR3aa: CASSLARYNEQFF; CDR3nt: TGCGCCAGCAGCTTGGCCAGATACAATGAGCAGTTCTTC
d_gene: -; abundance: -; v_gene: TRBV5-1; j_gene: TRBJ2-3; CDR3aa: CASSYGGVTTDTQYF; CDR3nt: TGCGCCAGCAGCTACGGGGGTGTAACCACAGATACGCAGTATTTT
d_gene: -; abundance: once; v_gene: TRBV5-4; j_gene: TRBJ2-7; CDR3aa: CASSLDLQNPYEQYF; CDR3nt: TGTGCCAGCAGCTTGGACTTACAGAATCCCTACGAGCAGTACTTC
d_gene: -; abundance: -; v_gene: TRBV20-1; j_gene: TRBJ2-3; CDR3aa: CSVRGGDTQYF; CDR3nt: TGCAGTGTCCGCGGCGGAGATACGCAGTATTTT
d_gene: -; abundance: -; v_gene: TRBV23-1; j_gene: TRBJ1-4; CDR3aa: CASSQSTEKLFF; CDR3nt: TGCGCCAGCAGTCAATCGACCGAAAAACTGTTTTTT
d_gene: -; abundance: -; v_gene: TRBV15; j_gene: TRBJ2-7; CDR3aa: CATRQTNSYEQYF; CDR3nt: TGTGCCACCCGACAGACCAACTCCTACGAGCAGTACTTC
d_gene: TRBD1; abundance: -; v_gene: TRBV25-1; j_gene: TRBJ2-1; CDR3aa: CASAGTAVSYNEQFF; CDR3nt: TGTGCCAGTGCCGGGACAGCAGTCTCCTACAATGAGCAGTTCTTC
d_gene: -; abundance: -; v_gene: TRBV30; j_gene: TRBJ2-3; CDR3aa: CAWSEVRRKSFTDTQYF; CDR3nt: TGTGCCTGGAGTGAGGTGAGAAGGAAATCGTTCACAGATACGCAGTATTTT
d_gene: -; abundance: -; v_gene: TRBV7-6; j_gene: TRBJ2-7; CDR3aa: CASSLAGTGSYEQYF; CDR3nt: TGTGCCAGCAGCTTAGCTGGGACGGGGTCCTACGAGCAGTACTTC
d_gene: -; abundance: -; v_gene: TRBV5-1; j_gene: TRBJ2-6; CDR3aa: CASRTGAGANVLTF; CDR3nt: TGCGCCAGCAGAACTGGGGCCGGGGCCAACGTCCTGACTTTC